A selection of T cell receptor beta chains follows, all from one sample in a study of beta chain features in type 1 diabetes. Sequenced by immunoSEQ multiplex PCR; TCRdb stores in-frame clones only, minus some. The repertoire includes a few hundred thousand clones, 27% of them detected once, and roughly 4% sits in the top ten. The sequenced material came from central memory CD4+ T cells from blood. The receptors derive from a man aged 25 to 40 in good health. Both conserved end residues are part of each CDR3. The D gene is left open where the match is weak. The size field is filled for only some rows; it gives once, few, many or a size class.

v_call: TRBV30; j_call: TRBJ2-5; clone_size: many; d_call: -; cdr3_aa: CAWSLGLGEGTQYF; cdr3_nt: TGTGCCTGGAGTCTCGGACTTGGAGAGGGGACCCAGTACTTC
v_call: TRBV5-1; j_call: TRBJ2-5; clone_size: -; d_call: -; cdr3_aa: CASSLALGGAETQYF; cdr3_nt: TGCGCCAGCAGCTTGGCTCTGGGGGGGGCCGAGACCCAGTACTTC
v_call: TRBV30; j_call: TRBJ1-5; clone_size: -; d_call: TRBD1; cdr3_aa: CAWSVRGGGQPQHF; cdr3_nt: TGTGCCTGGAGTGTACGAGGGGGCGGTCAGCCCCAGCATTTT
v_call: TRBV25-1; j_call: TRBJ2-1; clone_size: few; d_call: TRBD2; cdr3_aa: CASSASGSSYNEQFF; cdr3_nt: TGTGCCAGCAGTGCTAGCGGGAGTTCCTACAATGAGCAGTTCTTC
v_call: TRBV5-4; j_call: TRBJ2-6; clone_size: -; d_call: -; cdr3_aa: CASSLARGHGANVLTF; cdr3_nt: TGTGCCAGCAGCTTGGCTCGGGGGCATGGGGCCAACGTCCTGACTTTC
v_call: TRBV30; j_call: TRBJ1-1; clone_size: -; d_call: -; cdr3_aa: CAFTQQNTEAFF; cdr3_nt: TGTGCCTTCACACAGCAGAACACTGAAGCTTTCTTT
v_call: TRBV29-1; j_call: TRBJ2-7; clone_size: few; d_call: TRBD2; cdr3_aa: CSVVRPSGAYEQYF; cdr3_nt: TGCAGCGTTGTTAGGCCTAGCGGGGCCTACGAGCAGTACTTC
v_call: TRBV7-6; j_call: TRBJ2-3; clone_size: few; d_call: -; cdr3_aa: CASSLAGYTDTQYF; cdr3_nt: TGTGCCAGCAGCTTAGCTGGCTACACAGATACGCAGTATTTT
v_call: TRBV2; j_call: TRBJ1-1; clone_size: -; d_call: TRBD1; cdr3_aa: CASRRYRGENTEAFF; cdr3_nt: TGTGCCAGCAGGCGATACAGGGGGGAGAACACTGAAGCTTTCTTT
v_call: TRBV6-4; j_call: TRBJ2-3; clone_size: -; d_call: TRBD2; cdr3_aa: CASSEAAGGQNTQYF; cdr3_nt: TGTGCCAGCAGTGAGGCAGCGGGGGGGCAAAATACGCAGTATTTT
v_call: TRBV30; j_call: TRBJ2-1; clone_size: -; d_call: -; cdr3_aa: CAWRAGSEQFF; cdr3_nt: TGTGCCTGGAGGGCCGGCAGCGAGCAGTTCTTC
v_call: TRBV2; j_call: TRBJ1-3; clone_size: -; d_call: -; cdr3_aa: CASRQGISGNTIYF; cdr3_nt: TGTGCCAGCAGGCAGGGGATCTCTGGAAACACCATATATTTT
v_call: TRBV2; j_call: TRBJ2-3; clone_size: -; d_call: TRBD2; cdr3_aa: CASERDSTTQYF; cdr3_nt: TGTGCCAGCGAGCGGGATTCGACTACGCAGTATTTT
v_call: TRBV7-7; j_call: TRBJ2-7; clone_size: -; d_call: -; cdr3_aa: CASSPDRSYEQYF; cdr3_nt: TGTGCCAGCAGCCCGGACAGATCCTACGAGCAGTACTTC
v_call: TRBV7-2; j_call: TRBJ1-2; clone_size: many; d_call: TRBD1; cdr3_aa: CASSPGTETYTF; cdr3_nt: TGTGCCAGCAGCCCCGGGACAGAAACCTACACCTTC
v_call: TRBV27; j_call: TRBJ2-7; clone_size: -; d_call: -; cdr3_aa: CASSNYYEQYF; cdr3_nt: TGTGCCAGCAGCAATTACTACGAGCAGTACTTC
v_call: TRBV5-1; j_call: TRBJ2-1; clone_size: -; d_call: TRBD2; cdr3_aa: CASSFGLAGDNEQFF; cdr3_nt: TGCGCCAGCAGCTTTGGACTAGCGGGAGACAATGAGCAGTTCTTC
v_call: TRBV7-2; j_call: TRBJ2-3; clone_size: -; d_call: -; cdr3_aa: CASGRDTSTDTQYF; cdr3_nt: TGTGCCAGCGGCCGGGACACCAGCACAGATACGCAGTATTTT
v_call: TRBV7-2; j_call: TRBJ2-7; clone_size: -; d_call: -; cdr3_aa: CASSSGGVYEQYF; cdr3_nt: TGTGCCAGCAGCTCCGGCGGGGTCTACGAGCAGTACTTC
v_call: TRBV6-5; j_call: TRBJ2-3; clone_size: few; d_call: -; cdr3_aa: CASRAKGGSTQYF; cdr3_nt: TGTGCCAGCAGAGCTAAGGGAGGATCGACGCAGTATTTT
v_call: TRBV5-1; j_call: TRBJ2-2; clone_size: -; d_call: TRBD2; cdr3_aa: CASYIGTSATGELFF; cdr3_nt: TGCGCCAGCTATATAGGGACTAGCGCGACCGGGGAGCTGTTTTTT
v_call: TRBV15; j_call: TRBJ2-7; clone_size: few; d_call: TRBD1; cdr3_aa: CATSRASLTGGEQYF; cdr3_nt: TGTGCCACCAGCAGAGCCTCTCTGACAGGGGGGGAGCAGTACTTC
v_call: TRBV5-4; j_call: TRBJ2-2; clone_size: -; d_call: TRBD1; cdr3_aa: CASSLVDRAGELFF; cdr3_nt: TGTGCCAGCAGCTTGGTGGACAGGGCCGGGGAGCTGTTTTTT
v_call: TRBV29-1; j_call: TRBJ2-3; clone_size: -; d_call: TRBD1; cdr3_aa: CSVDPGGRDTQYF; cdr3_nt: TGCAGCGTTGACCCAGGGGGCCGGGATACGCAGTATTTT
v_call: TRBV29-1; j_call: TRBJ2-3; clone_size: few; d_call: -; cdr3_aa: CSVAFGDTQYF; cdr3_nt: TGCAGCGTTGCCTTTGGAGATACGCAGTATTTT
v_call: TRBV7-2; j_call: TRBJ2-1; clone_size: -; d_call: -; cdr3_aa: CASNIVGDNEQFF; cdr3_nt: TGTGCCAGCAATATAGTAGGGGATAATGAGCAGTTCTTC
v_call: TRBV9; j_call: TRBJ2-1; clone_size: few; d_call: TRBD2; cdr3_aa: CASSPTGTSGYNEQFF; cdr3_nt: TGTGCCAGCAGCCCCACCGGGACTAGCGGTTACAATGAGCAGTTCTTC
v_call: TRBV5-6; j_call: TRBJ2-5; clone_size: -; d_call: -; cdr3_aa: CASSSTDQKRKTQYF; cdr3_nt: TGTGCCAGCAGCTCGACAGATCAAAAGCGAAAGACCCAGTACTTC
v_call: TRBV15; j_call: TRBJ1-5; clone_size: few; d_call: -; cdr3_aa: CATSEHLSNQPQHF; cdr3_nt: TGTGCCACCAGTGAACACCTTAGCAATCAGCCCCAGCATTTT
v_call: TRBV28; j_call: TRBJ2-5; clone_size: -; d_call: TRBD1; cdr3_aa: CASSLPGQGGETQYF; cdr3_nt: TGTGCCAGCAGTTTACCCGGACAGGGAGGAGAGACCCAGTACTTC